This passage covers 10 T cell receptor beta chains from one sample sequenced in a study of blood T cell repertoires in COVID-19. Libraries were prepared by immunoSEQ multiplex PCR; TCRdb keeps only in-frame clonotypes and omits some of them. This sample has some 400,000 clones; about nine tenths occur once, and the top ten carry about 0.78%. Sequences were obtained from PBMCs or T cells enriched from blood (not recorded which). Source of these receptors: a woman aged 40 to 50 who had been exposed to COVID-19.

The chain employs TRBV14 and TRBJ1-6; 8 nucleotides align to TRBD1. Germline CDR1 is SGHDN and CDR2 is FVKESK. After removal of 4 bases from V and 8 bases from J, the junction contained 4 bases not matched to a gene. The CDR3 covers 14 residues. The CDR3: CASSRDRGDSPLHF. DNA of the CDR3: TGTGCCAGCAGCCGCGACAGGGGTGATTCACCCCTCCACTTT.

The sample holds a few counts of this clone. The chain combines TRBV5-5 with TRBJ2-7; TRBD1 agrees at 9 bases. Losses at the gene ends were 6 bases for V and 5 bases for J; bases not matched to a gene: 12. CDR1 is SGHKS, CDR2 YYEKEE, per germline (reference sequence). The CDR3 runs to 15 residues. CDR3 sequence: CASTTAGQGSHEQYF. Written as DNA, the CDR3 is TGTGCCAGCACCACCGCGGGACAGGGTTCCCACGAGCAGTACTTC.

The genes are TRBV7-2 and TRBJ1-2; TRBD1 matches 7 bases. This CDR3 has 14 residues. Germline values: CDR1 SGHTA, CDR2 FQGNSA. J gave up 6 bases and V 4 bases, and 8 bases lay outside the gene matches. The CDR3 DNA follows: TGTGCCAGCAGCTATACCGAGACAGGGAATGGCTACACCTTC. This gives the protein CASSYTETGNGYTF.

This clone is a singleton in its sample. This chain joins TRBV3-1 (or the pseudogene TRBV3-2) and TRBJ1-6, with TRBD1 matching over 8 bases. Unmatched junction bases numbered 8, after V lost 4 bases and J lost 9 bases. CDR3 length: 15 amino acids. Germline CDR1 and CDR2: LGHDT and YNNKEL (reference sequence). CDR3 sequence: CASSRTGQGGSPLHF. CDR3 DNA sequence: TGTGCCAGCAGCCGGACCGGACAGGGTGGTTCACCCCTCCACTTT.

The V and J genes are TRBV5-1 and TRBJ1-4; tentative D call: TRBD1 (5 bases). Trimming left V 3 bases short and J 6 bases short, with 21 bases between. Germline loops: CDR1 SGHRS, CDR2 YFSETQ. The CDR3 is 17 residues long. In DNA, the CDR3 is TGCGCCAGCAGCTCCCGACCAAGCAGGGAAATGGATGAAAAACTGTTTTTT. It encodes CASSSRPSREMDEKLFF. The variable domain in full, with the rest retrieved from reference TRBV5-1 and TRBJ1-4, is KAGVTQTPRYLIKTRGQQVTLSCSPISGHRSVSWYQQTPGQGLQFLFEYFSETQRNKGNFPGRFSGRQFSNSRSEMNVSTLELGDSALYLCASSSRPSREMDEKLFFGSGTQLSVL.

The rearrangement uses TRBV19 and TRBJ2-1; 7 bases fit TRBD2. Trimming cost V 3 bases and J 0 bases; bases outside gene matches: 17. The CDR3 length is 20 residues. Per germline, CDR1 LNHDA and CDR2 SQIVND (reference sequence). For the CDR3, the DNA is TGTGCCAGTAGTATGGCCGGGTTACGGCTAGCGGCTAGCTCCTACAATGAGCAGTTCTTC. Amino acids: CASSMAGLRLAASSYNEQFF.

The V gene is TRBV30, the J gene TRBJ2-7, with a weak D call TRBD1 (5 bases). This CDR3 region has 13 residues. Trimming left V 3 bases short and J 3 bases short, with 12 bases between. CDR1 is GTSNPN, CDR2 SVGIG, per germline (reference sequence). CDR3 residues: CAWRRKGVYEQYF. CDR3 DNA: TGTGCCTGGAGAAGGAAAGGGGTCTACGAGCAGTACTTC.

V gene TRBV30 combines with J gene TRBJ1-1; D not certain. The CDR3 sequence is 15 residues long. CDR1 is GTSNPN, CDR2 SVGIG, per germline (reference sequence). Trimming took off 2 bases at V and 0 bases at J, with 13 bases between the two ends. In nucleotides, the CDR3 is TGTGCCTGGAGTTACTTAGACACGATGAACACTGAAGCTTTCTTT. It is translated as CAWSYLDTMNTEAFF. The full variable domain, in which reference TRBV30 and TRBJ1-1 provide the parts outside the CDR3, is SQTIHQWPATLVQPVGSPLSLECTVEGTSNPNLYWYRQAAGRGLQLLFYSVGIGQISSEVPQNLSASRPQDRQFILSSKKLLLSDSGFYLCAWSYLDTMNTEAFFGQGTRLTVV.

This clone has just one count. CDR3 in amino acids: CASSHLRRGYTF. CDR3 bases: TGTGCCAGCAGCCATTTACGGAGGGGCTACACCTTC. The chain uses TRBV3-1 (or the pseudogene TRBV3-2) and TRBJ1-2, with D unclear. The CDR3 is 12 amino acids. Germline V CDR1 and CDR2: LGHDT, YNNKEL (reference sequence). V was shortened by 3 bases and J by 8 bases, with 10 bases between the two germline ends.

The rearrangement uses TRBV7-9 and TRBJ2-5; a weak D match, TRBD2 (5 bases). Germline CDR1 is SEHNR and CDR2 is FQNEAQ (reference sequence). The CDR3 has 15 amino acids. Trimming cost V 4 bases and J 1 base, with 13 bases left between them. The CDR3 sequence: CASSSVGLIQETQYF. The CDR3 DNA reads TGTGCCAGCAGCTCGGTCGGACTCATCCAAGAGACCCAGTACTTC.